The entry below gives a single T cell receptor (beta chain) sequence along with its context. What it binds is not known. A much larger clone is a single base away; this may be a read error. Preparation of the TCRbeta library involved a method that used unique molecular identifiers. TCRdb called the PCR reads again in MiXCR, with one record for every CDR3 protein. The sample lists 280,000 or so distinct CDR3 sequences, roughly 12% occurring once. These data originate in a study of T-cell reconstitution after alpha-beta-depleted transplantation in children. General study results and limits: At one year after transplant, newly produced T cells mostly accounted for T-cell counts and diversity. The study reportedly traced alpha-beta T cells about two months after transplant to several hundred expanded graft clones.

Sequencing was performed on peripheral blood, taken 180 days after TCRalphabeta/CD19-depleted stem cell transplant. The source is a male patient under 10 years old who had a stem cell transplant for chronic granulomatous disease, so the T cells may come from the graft donor.

The CDR3 loop reads CASTRSTGSYEQFF. CDR3 coding DNA: TGTGCCAGCACCCGTTCGACAGGCTCCTACGAGCAGTTCTTC. The rearrangement joins TRBV7-2 to TRBJ2-7, with a possible D match to TRBD1 (6 bases). The last part of the DNA fits TRBJ2-1 better; the J call may be wrong. The CDR3 is 14 residues long. Germline-derived CDR1 and CDR2 are SGHTA and FQGNSA.